The 20 T cell receptor beta chains below were found in one sample sequenced in a study of blood T cell repertoires in COVID-19. Clones were read by immunoSEQ multiplex PCR, and TCRdb kept only the in-frame ones, dropping some. The table lists 26,000 or so clones, around 90% of them singletons. The sample was peripheral blood. Source of these receptors: a human donor in a cohort sampled during active COVID-19.

The chain employs TRBV3-1 (or the pseudogene TRBV3-2) and TRBJ1-1; D is undetermined. The CDR3 has 13 residues. Germline assignment: CDR1 LGHDT and CDR2 YNNKEL (reference sequence). The ends were cut back, 2 bases at V and 1 base at J, with 5 bases in the middle. Here the CDR3 DNA reads TGTGCCAGCAGCCAAACAAGGAACACTGAAGCTTTCTTT. This translates into CASSQTRNTEAFF.

The chain has TRBV20-1 and TRBJ1-2, with 7 bases that match TRBD1. This CDR3 spans 13 amino acids. V dropped 3 bases and J dropped 5; count of bases not matched to a gene: 6. Germline CDR1 reads DFQATT; CDR2 reads SNEGSKA (reference sequence). As DNA, the CDR3 is TGCAGTGCTAGTAAAGGGGGCGTATATGGCTACACCTTC. Its protein product is CSASKGGVYGYTF.

The chain uses TRBV5-4 and TRBJ2-3; TRBD1 agrees at 9 bases. The CDR3 loop spans 15 amino acids. V lost 6 bases and J lost 0; bases outside the gene matches: 5. CDR1 is SGHNT and CDR2 is YYREEE in the germline V gene (reference sequence). CDR3 bases: TGTGCCAGCAATAAACAGGGGGCCAGCACAGATACGCAGTATTTT. The encoded protein is CASNKQGASTDTQYF.

The chain's CDR3 is CASSVGWRQGALIQLTDTQYF. Here the CDR3 DNA reads TGTGCCAGCAGCGTAGGATGGAGACAGGGCGCTCTGATCCAGCTAACAGATACGCAGTATTTT. The rearrangement joins TRBV9 to TRBJ2-3, with 7 nucleotides matching TRBD1. The CDR3 runs 21 residues. CDR1 is SGDLS, CDR2 YYNGEE, per germline. V was pared by 0 bases and J by 3 bases, with 22 bases of the junction left unmatched.

The CDR3 region is CASSSYRQTRYTQYF. The CDR3 coding sequence is TGTGCCAGCAGCAGCTACCGTCAGACTAGATATACGCAGTATTTT. V is TRBV5-6 and J is TRBJ2-3; perhaps TRBD2 as D (6 bases). Germline CDR1 is SGHDT and CDR2 is YYEEEE. The CDR3 totals 15 residues. V lost 4 bases, J lost 7 bases, and 19 bases lay in between.

The genes are TRBV14 and TRBJ2-4; the D is unclear. The V gene's germline CDR1 is SGHDN and CDR2 FVKESK. The CDR3 runs to 15 residues. V was shortened by 3 bases and J by 4 bases, with 13 bases between the two germline ends. CDR3 loop: CASSQDGLTKNIQYF. The CDR3 DNA reads TGTGCCAGCAGCCAGGATGGGCTGACAAAAAACATTCAGTACTTC.

CDR3 amino acids: CASSLRLQQGAVNTGELFF. The CDR3 DNA sequence: TGTGCCAGCAGTCTGCGCCTCCAACAGGGGGCCGTAAACACCGGGGAGCTGTTTTTT. The rearrangement links TRBV27 to TRBJ2-2, with 9 bases aligning to TRBD1. This CDR3 is built from 19 residues. Trimming at V came to 5 bases and at J to 2 bases, leaving 15 bases not matched to a gene. CDR1 and CDR2 from the germline V gene are MNHEY and SMNVEV (reference sequence).

This clone was seen a single time. The chain employs TRBV9 and TRBJ1-5; 7 nucleotides agree with TRBD1. Germline CDR1 SGDLS, CDR2 YYNGEE. The trim removed 0 bases at V and 6 bases at J, leaving 6 bases unmatched. The CDR3 covers 15 residues. As DNA, the CDR3 is TGTGCCAGCAGCGTAGGGCAGGGGGGAGGTCAGCCCCAGCATTTT. It is translated as CASSVGQGGGQPQHF.

This clone was observed a single time. The chain uses TRBV15 and TRBJ2-5; D possibly corresponds to TRBD2 (7 bases). Germline V gene lookup returns CDR1 LNHNV and CDR2 YYDKDF (reference sequence). The V and J ends lost 0 bases and 5 bases respectively, with 16 bases between them. The CDR3 spans 16 residues. DNA of the CDR3: TGTGCCACCAGCAGAGATTCGAAGGGGGGGCTCGAGACCCAGTACTTC. Translated: CATSRDSKGGLETQYF.

This rearrangement joins TRBV2 to TRBJ1-1; a possible D gene is TRBD1 (5 bases). This CDR3 has 12 amino acids. Germline CDR1 is SNHLY and CDR2 is FYNNEI. With 7 bases removed from V and 5 bases from J, the gap between germline ends came to 11 bases. CDR3 residues: CASKGDSTEAFF. DNA for the CDR3: TGTGCCAGCAAAGGGGATTCAACTGAAGCTTTCTTT. Complete variable domain (other parts from reference TRBV2 and TRBJ1-1): EPEVTQTPSHQVTQMGQEVILRCVPISNHLYFYWYRQILGQKVEFLVSFYNNEISEKSEIFDDQFSVERPDGSNFTLKIRSTKLEDSAMYFCASKGDSTEAFFGQGTRLTVV.

V usage is TRBV11-3 and J usage is TRBJ2-5, with TRBD1 matching 7 bases. V gave up 1 base and J gave up 2 bases; unmatched junction bases: 4. The CDR3 covers 15 residues. Germline assignment: CDR1 SGHNT and CDR2 YENEEA. CDR3 residues: CASSLGRGQQETQYF. The CDR3 DNA follows: TGTGCCAGCAGCTTAGGCCGGGGACAGCAAGAGACCCAGTACTTC.

This clone was seen a single time. The CDR3 sequence: CASNREQGYGYTF. For the CDR3, the DNA is TGTGCCAGCAACAGGGAACAGGGCTATGGCTACACCTTC. The rearrangement links TRBV2 to TRBJ1-2, with D perhaps matching TRBD1 (6 bases). V was pared by 7 bases and J by 4 bases, with 13 bases between. CDR1 is SNHLY, CDR2 FYNNEI, per germline. The CDR3 is 13 residues long.

This chain joins TRBV4-2 and TRBJ2-7; D not certain. This CDR3 comprises 15 residues. V was cut by 6 bases and J by 0 bases, with 15 bases left in between. Germline lookup yields CDR1 LGHNA and CDR2 YNFKEQ. The CDR3 region has the DNA TGTGCCAGCAGGGGTGGTAGCCGGAGCTCCTACGAGCAGTACTTC. Its translation is CASRGGSRSSYEQYF.

This clone was seen only once. This rearrangement joins TRBV3-1 (or the pseudogene TRBV3-2) to TRBJ1-2; 11 bases fit TRBD1. With 4 bases clipped from V and 4 bases from J, the junction kept 8 bases outside the gene matches. The CDR3 consists of 16 residues. Germline V CDR1 and CDR2: LGHDT, YNNKEL (reference sequence). The chain's CDR3 is CASSPGPGQGGYGYTF. DNA of the CDR3: TGTGCCAGCAGCCCCGGGCCGGGACAGGGGGGCTATGGCTACACCTTC.

The genes are TRBV5-4 and TRBJ2-7; weak D call: TRBD2 (5 bases). V was pared by 0 bases and J by 1 base, with 8 bases between. Germline assignment: CDR1 SGHNT and CDR2 YYREEE (reference sequence). CDR3 length: 14 residues. The CDR3 DNA follows: TGTGCCAGCAGCTTGGGCTCGGGATCCTACGAGCAGTACTTC. Its protein is CASSLGSGSYEQYF.

The chain has TRBV15 and TRBJ2-3; no clear D. Germline-derived CDR1 and CDR2 are LNHNV and YYDKDF (reference sequence). Trimming stripped 0 bases from V and 4 bases from J, with 14 bases between. CDR3 length equals 16 residues. CDR3 coding DNA: TGTGCCACCAGCAGAGATTACCGTGGGCCCCCAGATACGCAGTATTTT. It is translated as CATSRDYRGPPDTQYF.

The chain is built from TRBV7-9 and TRBJ1-1; D remains ambiguous. Trimming left V 2 bases short and J 0 bases short, with 7 bases between. This CDR3 has 14 residues. Per the germline V gene, CDR1 is SEHNR and CDR2 is FQNEAQ (reference sequence). The CDR3 sequence is CASSLPDMNTEAFF. CDR3 in DNA: TGTGCCAGCAGCTTACCCGACATGAACACTGAAGCTTTCTTT. Full variable domain (outside the CDR3, taken from reference TRBV7-9 and TRBJ1-1): DTGVSQNPRHKITKRGQNVTFRCDPISEHNRLYWYRQTLGQGPEFLTYFQNEAQLEKSRLLSDRFSAERPKGSFSTLEIQRTEQGDSAMYLCASSLPDMNTEAFFGQGTRLTVV.

The chain links TRBV3-1 (or the pseudogene TRBV3-2) to TRBJ1-1; 8 bases map to TRBD1. This CDR3 region has 13 residues. Germline lookup yields CDR1 LGHDT and CDR2 YNNKEL (reference sequence). J was trimmed by 10 bases and V by 1 base; bases with no gene match: 5. The CDR3 sequence: CASSQVQGAVAFF. DNA of the CDR3: TGTGCCAGCAGCCAAGTTCAGGGGGCTGTAGCTTTCTTT.

V usage is TRBV5-1 and J usage is TRBJ1-1, with a tentative D call TRBD1 (6 bases). CDR3 size: 13 residues. V lost 0 bases and J lost 4, with 7 bases in between. CDR1 is SGHRS, CDR2 YFSETQ, per germline. The CDR3, as DNA: TGCGCCAGCAGCTTGGACAGGGCCACTGAAGCTTTCTTT. It translates to CASSLDRATEAFF.

V usage is TRBV7-8 and J usage is TRBJ1-1, with D perhaps matching TRBD1 (5 bases). Trimming took off 8 bases at V and 6 bases at J, with 25 bases between the two ends. The CDR3 runs 16 residues. Germline CDR1 and CDR2: SGHVS and FQNEAQ. For the CDR3, the DNA is TGTGCCAGCCGCGGCAGGGAGGACCCCTTTGGCGCTGAAGCTTTCTTT. This gives the protein CASRGREDPFGAEAFF.